What follows are 6 T cell receptor beta chains derived from one specimen sequenced in a study of spatial heterogeneity in lung cancer. Study results and caveats: Counts of expanded intratumoral alpha and beta TCRs tracked tumor mutation counts.

Documented time point: sample taken at primary tumor resection. TCRdb re-derived calls from the 5' RACE reads in MiXCR, one entry per CDR3 protein. The sample contains 15,000 to 20,000 distinct CDR3 sequences, roughly 7% of which appear only once. The antigens for these receptors are not known. The sequences come from lung tumor tissue, collected at surgery. Receptor source: a female donor with early-stage non-small cell lung cancer.

V usage is TRBV7-6 and J usage is TRBJ2-1; D is ambiguous. Trimming pared 5 bases from V and 0 bases from J, leaving 11 bases between. The CDR3 loop spans 15 amino acids. CDR1 and CDR2 from the germline V gene are SGHVS and FNYEAQ. This chain's CDR3 is CASSPQPFSYNEQFF. In DNA, the CDR3 is TGTGCCAGCAGCCCTCAACCCTTCTCCTACAATGAGCAGTTCTTC.

The rearrangement uses TRBV11-2 and TRBJ2-3, with D possibly TRBD1 on 6 matching bases. CDR1 is SGHAT, CDR2 FQNNGV, per germline. There are 15 residues in the CDR3. V was trimmed by 2 bases and J by 2 bases, leaving 11 bases between them. The DNA for the CDR3 is TGTGCCAGCAGCTTACTGGGACACACCACAGATACGCAGTATTTT. It encodes CASSLLGHTTDTQYF.

This clonotype was recorded at least ten times. The chain joins TRBV7-2 to TRBJ1-6; TRBD1 is a possible D gene (6 bases). The germline V gene has CDR1 SGHTA and CDR2 FQGNSA. The germline V and J ends were trimmed by 2 bases and 7 bases, with 9 bases remaining between them. This CDR3 has 14 amino acids. CDR3 coding DNA: TGTGCCAGCAGCTTAAGGACAGAGAATTCACCCCTCCACTTT. It specifies CASSLRTENSPLHF. Full variable domain (rest looked up from reference TRBV7-2 and TRBJ1-6): GAGVSQSPSNKVTEKGKDVELRCDPISGHTALYWYRQSLGQGLEFLIYFQGNSAPDKSGLPSDRFSAERTGGSVSTLTIQRTQQEDSAVYLCASSLRTENSPLHFGNGTRLTVT.

This chain links TRBV6-5 with TRBJ1-2; D may be TRBD1 (6 bases). V gave up 2 bases and J gave up 5 bases, with 18 bases separating them. The germline gives CDR1 MNHEY, CDR2 SVGAGI. The CDR3 sequence is 16 residues long. The CDR3 is CASSYRTVGQDYGYTF. CDR3 nucleotide sequence: TGTGCCAGCAGTTACCGGACAGTGGGTCAAGATTATGGCTACACCTTC.

This clonotype was detected only a few times. The chain carries TRBV28 and TRBJ1-5; D may be TRBD1 (6 bases). Trimming shortened V by 0 bases and J by 1 base, and 16 bases separated the two germline ends. Germline V gene sequence: CDR1 MDHEN, CDR2 SYDVKM. The CDR3 is made up of 18 amino acids. CDR3 in amino acids: CASSLCRGLLRSNQPQHF. The CDR3 DNA follows: TGTGCCAGCAGTTTATGCAGGGGACTCCTAAGGAGCAATCAGCCCCAGCATTTT. Combining the CDR3 with reference TRBV28 and TRBJ1-5 gives the whole variable domain DVKVTQSSRYLVKRTGEKVFLECVQDMDHENMFWYRQDPGLGLRLIYFSYDVKMKEKGDIPEGYSVSREKKERFSLILESASTNQTSMYLCASSLCRGLLRSNQPQHFGDGTRLSIL.

This clonotype has a count of ten or more. The rearrangement uses TRBV20-1 and TRBJ1-1; D is uncertain. With 8 bases removed from V and 4 bases from J, the gap between germline ends came to 5 bases. The CDR3 length is 9 residues. Per the germline V gene, CDR1 is DFQATT and CDR2 is SNEGSKA (reference sequence). Here the CDR3 reads CSFSTEAFF. CDR3 nucleotide sequence: TGCAGTTTTTCCACTGAAGCTTTCTTT.